This T cell receptor beta chain was sequenced during a study of cytomegalovirus exposure and HLA in healthy donors. Findings of the study overall: Investigators reported fewer than 200 TCR beta chains as tied to cytomegalovirus. The classifier was said to identify cytomegalovirus status with high specificity and sensitivity.

PCR amplification relied on 60 Vbeta primers (plus 13 Jbeta primers). Generated by immunoSEQ multiplex PCR, the TCRdb table keeps only in-frame clones and is missing some. Of about 170,000 clones detected, almost 80% appear once; the ten largest clones hold less than 8%. Remarks on this clone: What it recognizes is unknown.

Each donor's status was that of a healthy bone marrow donor. The CDR3 length is 15 residues. With V trimmed by 7 bases and J by 2 bases, 8 bases remained unmatched. Per the germline V gene, CDR1 is MNHNS and CDR2 is SASEGT. The gene calls are TRBV6-1 and TRBJ2-7, with TRBD1 matching 10 bases. The TCR sequence derives from a man aged 35-49 years in good health and CMV-seropositive. Sequenced: PBMCs. In nucleotides, the CDR3 is TGTGCCAGCAACTTGGACAGGGGGGTACCCTACGAGCAGTACTTC. Translated, it gives CASNLDRGVPYEQYF.